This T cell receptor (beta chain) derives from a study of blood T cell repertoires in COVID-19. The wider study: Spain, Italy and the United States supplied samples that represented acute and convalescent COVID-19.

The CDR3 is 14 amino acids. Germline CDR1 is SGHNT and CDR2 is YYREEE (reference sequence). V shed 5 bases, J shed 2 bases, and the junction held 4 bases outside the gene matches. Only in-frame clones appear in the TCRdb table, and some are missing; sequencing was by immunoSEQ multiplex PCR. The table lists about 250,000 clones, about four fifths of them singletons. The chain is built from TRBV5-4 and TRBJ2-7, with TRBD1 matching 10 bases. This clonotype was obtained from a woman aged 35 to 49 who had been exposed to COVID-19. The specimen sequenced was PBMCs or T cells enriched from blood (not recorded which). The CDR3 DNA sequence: TGTGCCAGCAGGGACGGGACAGGGGCCTACGAGCAGTACTTC. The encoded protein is CASRDGTGAYEQYF.